This T cell receptor (beta chain) is from a study of CXCR3-negative and CXCR3-positive naive CD8 T cells. Across the study: Collectively, the libraries yielded about 135 million TRB reads in total, at about 1.5 +/- 0.3 million per library.

The libraries of TRB cDNA were prepared using 5' RACE with UMI labels. Each CDR3 protein gets one entry in TCRdb, which reprocessed the 5' RACE reads and gives no DNA. Its table records 50,000 to 65,000 distinct CDR3 sequences. The CDR3 is 18 amino acids. The germline gives CDR1 MNHEY, CDR2 SVGEGT. The chain joins TRBV6-2 or TRBV6-3 to TRBJ2-7; TCRdb's D call of TRBD2 is untestable without DNA. This TCR was sampled from a human donor in good health. Some clones in this sample may be carry-over from other donors' samples. What was sequenced was naive CXCR3- CD8+ T cells from blood. This sample's subset: CD45RO-CCR7+CD27+CD95- naive CD8+ T cells lacking CXCR3 (TNR3-). CDR3 amino acids: CASSTPPPGLAGDYEQYF.